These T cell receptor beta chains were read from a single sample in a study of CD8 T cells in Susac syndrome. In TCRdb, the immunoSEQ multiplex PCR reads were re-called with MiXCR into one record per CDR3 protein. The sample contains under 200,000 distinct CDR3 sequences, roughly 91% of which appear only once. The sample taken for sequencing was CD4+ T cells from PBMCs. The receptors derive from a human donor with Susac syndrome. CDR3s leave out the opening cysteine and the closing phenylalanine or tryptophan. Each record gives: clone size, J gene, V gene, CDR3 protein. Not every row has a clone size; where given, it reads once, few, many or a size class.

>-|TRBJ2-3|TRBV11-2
ASRVAELYTDTQY
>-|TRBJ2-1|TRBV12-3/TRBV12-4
ASKTGGTSHNEQF
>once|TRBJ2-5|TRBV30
AWSPGLAYQETQY
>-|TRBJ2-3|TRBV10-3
AIGLSTDTQY
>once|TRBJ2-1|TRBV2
ASNRDRNNEQF
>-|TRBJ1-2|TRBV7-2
ASSFNPLGSLGYGYT
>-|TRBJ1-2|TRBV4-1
ASSHWITGTGKTTNYGYT
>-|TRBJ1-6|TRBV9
ASSVDTVSPLH
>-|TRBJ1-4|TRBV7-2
ASSFARREKLF
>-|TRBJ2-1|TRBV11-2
ASSSALKLAGVNEQF
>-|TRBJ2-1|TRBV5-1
ASSLATTSGGFEQF
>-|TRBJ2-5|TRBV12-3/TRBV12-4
ASSPSGLQETQY
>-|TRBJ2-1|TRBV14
ASSPRVKAGGINEQF
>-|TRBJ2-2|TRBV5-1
ASSLRDTGELF
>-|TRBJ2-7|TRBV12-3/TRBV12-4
ASSSYRDRGLEQY
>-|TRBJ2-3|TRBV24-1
ATSDSSGTGGGDTQY
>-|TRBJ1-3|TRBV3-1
ASSQDPRQGLSGNTIY
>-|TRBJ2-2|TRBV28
ASSLLAGGFGELF
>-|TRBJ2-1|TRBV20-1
SAKSGLAFNEQF
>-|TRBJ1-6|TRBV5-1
ASSPGTGGYNSPLH
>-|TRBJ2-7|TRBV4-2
ASSPVEVDRTYEQY
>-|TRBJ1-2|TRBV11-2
ASSRQGGNYGYT